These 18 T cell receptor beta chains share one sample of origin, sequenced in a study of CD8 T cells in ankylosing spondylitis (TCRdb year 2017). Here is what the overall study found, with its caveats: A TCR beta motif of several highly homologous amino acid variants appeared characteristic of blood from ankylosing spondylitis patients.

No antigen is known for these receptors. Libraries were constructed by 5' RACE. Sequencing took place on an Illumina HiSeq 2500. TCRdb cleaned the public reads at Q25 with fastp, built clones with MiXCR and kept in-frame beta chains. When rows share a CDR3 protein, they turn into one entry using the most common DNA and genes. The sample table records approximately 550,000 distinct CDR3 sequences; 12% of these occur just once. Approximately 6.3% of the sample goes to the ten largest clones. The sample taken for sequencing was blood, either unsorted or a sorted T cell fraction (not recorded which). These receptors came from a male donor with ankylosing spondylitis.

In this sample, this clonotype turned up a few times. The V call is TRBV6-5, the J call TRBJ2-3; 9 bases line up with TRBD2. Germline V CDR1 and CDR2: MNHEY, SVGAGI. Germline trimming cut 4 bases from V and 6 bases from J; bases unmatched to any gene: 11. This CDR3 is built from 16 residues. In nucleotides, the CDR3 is TGTGCCAGCAGTTTATCCACAGCGGGAGGAGCCGATACGCAGTATTTT. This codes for CASSLSTAGGADTQYF.

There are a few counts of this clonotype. The DNA for the CDR3 is TGTGCCTGGAGTACAGGGCAGGCTGGCAATCAGCCCCAGCATTTT. Translation: CAWSTGQAGNQPQHF. V is TRBV30 and J is TRBJ1-5; possibly TRBD1 for D (6 bases). Per germline, CDR1 GTSNPN and CDR2 SVGIG (reference sequence). Trimming took off 2 bases at V and 2 bases at J, with 13 bases between the two ends. The CDR3 contains 15 residues.

The CDR3 protein is CASSRGTAENQPQHF. Written as DNA, the CDR3 is TGTGCCAGCAGCCGCGGGACAGCCGAAAATCAGCCCCAGCATTTT. The V call is TRBV7-9, the J call TRBJ1-5; 7 nucleotides agree with TRBD1. V was pared by 5 bases and J by 4 bases, with 8 bases of the junction left unmatched. This CDR3 has 15 amino acids. Germline CDR1 and CDR2: SEHNR and FQNEAQ (reference sequence).

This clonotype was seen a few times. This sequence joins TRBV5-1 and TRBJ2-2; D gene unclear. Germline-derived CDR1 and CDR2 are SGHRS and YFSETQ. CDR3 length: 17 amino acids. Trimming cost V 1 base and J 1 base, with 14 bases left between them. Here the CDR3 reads CASSLRVGEWNTGELFF. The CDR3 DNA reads TGCGCCAGCAGCTTGAGGGTTGGAGAGTGGAACACCGGGGAGCTGTTTTTT.

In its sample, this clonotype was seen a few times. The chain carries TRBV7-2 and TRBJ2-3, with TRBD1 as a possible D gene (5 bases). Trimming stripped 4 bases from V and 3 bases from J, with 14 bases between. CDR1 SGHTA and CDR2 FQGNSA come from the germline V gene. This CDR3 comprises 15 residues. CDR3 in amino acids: CASSSGHPLTDTQYF. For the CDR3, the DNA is TGTGCCAGCAGCTCTGGACACCCACTGACAGATACGCAGTATTTT.

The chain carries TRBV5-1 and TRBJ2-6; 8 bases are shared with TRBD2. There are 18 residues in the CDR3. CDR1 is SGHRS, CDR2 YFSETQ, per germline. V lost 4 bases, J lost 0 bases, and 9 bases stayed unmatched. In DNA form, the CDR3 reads TGCGCCAGCAGCCCGGGCGGGGGGCAGAGCTCTGGGGCCAACGTCCTGACTTTC. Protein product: CASSPGGGQSSGANVLTF.

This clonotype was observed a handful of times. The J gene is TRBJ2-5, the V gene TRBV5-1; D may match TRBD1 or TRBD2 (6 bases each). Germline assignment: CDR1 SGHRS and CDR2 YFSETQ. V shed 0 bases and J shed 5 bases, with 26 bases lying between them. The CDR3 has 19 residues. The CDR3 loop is CASSLDGGRNDLRGETQYF. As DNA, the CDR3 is TGCGCCAGCAGCTTGGATGGGGGGCGTAATGATCTCCGTGGGGAGACCCAGTACTTC.

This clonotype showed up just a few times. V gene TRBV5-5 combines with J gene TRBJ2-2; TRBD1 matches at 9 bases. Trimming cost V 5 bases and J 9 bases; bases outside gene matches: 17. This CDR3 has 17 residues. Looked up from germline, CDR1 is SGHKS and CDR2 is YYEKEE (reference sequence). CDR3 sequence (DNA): TGTGCCAGCAGGCATGATCCGGGACAGGGAGGTAAAAGGGAGCTGTTTTTT. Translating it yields CASRHDPGQGGKRELFF.

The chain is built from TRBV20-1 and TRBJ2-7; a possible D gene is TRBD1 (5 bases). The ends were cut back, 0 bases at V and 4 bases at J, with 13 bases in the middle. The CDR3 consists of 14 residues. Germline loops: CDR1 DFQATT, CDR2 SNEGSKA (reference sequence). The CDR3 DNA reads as TGCAGTGCTAGAGATTTTTACAGGCCTTACGAGCAGTACTTC. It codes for CSARDFYRPYEQYF.

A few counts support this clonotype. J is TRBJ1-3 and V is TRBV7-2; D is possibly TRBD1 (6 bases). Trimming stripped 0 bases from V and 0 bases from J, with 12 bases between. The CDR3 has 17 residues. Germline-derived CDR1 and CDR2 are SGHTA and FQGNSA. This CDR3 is CASSLAGGSSSGNTIYF. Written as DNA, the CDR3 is TGTGCCAGCAGCTTAGCGGGGGGCTCCTCCTCTGGAAACACCATATATTTT.

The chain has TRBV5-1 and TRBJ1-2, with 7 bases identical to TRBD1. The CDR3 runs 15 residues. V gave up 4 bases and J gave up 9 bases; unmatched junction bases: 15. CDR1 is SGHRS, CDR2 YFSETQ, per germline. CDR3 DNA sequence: TGCGCCAGCAGCATCGGGGACAGTCGTCTTTTGAGCTACACCTTC. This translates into CASSIGDSRLLSYTF.

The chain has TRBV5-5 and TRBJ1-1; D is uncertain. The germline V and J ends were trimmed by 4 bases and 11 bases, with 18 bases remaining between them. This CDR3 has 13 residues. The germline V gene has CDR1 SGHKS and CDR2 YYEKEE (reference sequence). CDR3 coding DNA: TGTGCCAGCAGCGCTCAGGCCGAGGGCTGGGCTTTCTTT. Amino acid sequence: CASSAQAEGWAFF.

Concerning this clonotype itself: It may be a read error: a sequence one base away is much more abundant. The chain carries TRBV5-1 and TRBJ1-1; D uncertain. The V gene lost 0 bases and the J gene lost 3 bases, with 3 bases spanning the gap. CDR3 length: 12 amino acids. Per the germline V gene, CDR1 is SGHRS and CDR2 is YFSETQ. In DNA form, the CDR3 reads TGCGCCAGCAGCTTGGAGCACACTGAAGCTTTCTTT. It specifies CASSLEHTEAFF.

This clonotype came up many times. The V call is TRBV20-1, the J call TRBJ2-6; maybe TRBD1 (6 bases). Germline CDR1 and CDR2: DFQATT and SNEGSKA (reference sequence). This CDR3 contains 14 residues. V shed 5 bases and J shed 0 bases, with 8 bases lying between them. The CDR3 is CSAQQGSGANVLTF. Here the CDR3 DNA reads TGCAGTGCTCAACAGGGCTCTGGGGCCAACGTCCTGACTTTC.

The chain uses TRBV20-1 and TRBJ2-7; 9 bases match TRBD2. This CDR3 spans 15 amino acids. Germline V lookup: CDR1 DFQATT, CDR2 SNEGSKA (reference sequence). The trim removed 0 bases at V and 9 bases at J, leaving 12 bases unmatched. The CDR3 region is CSARDGVAGDSGQYF. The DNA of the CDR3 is TGCAGTGCTAGAGACGGGGTAGCGGGAGATTCGGGGCAGTACTTC.

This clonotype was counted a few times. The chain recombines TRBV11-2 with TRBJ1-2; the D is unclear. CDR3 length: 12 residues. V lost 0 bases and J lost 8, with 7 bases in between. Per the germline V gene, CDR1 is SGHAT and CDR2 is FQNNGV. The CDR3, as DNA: TGTGCCAGCAGCTTAGAGGCACGAGGCTACACCTTC. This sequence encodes CASSLEARGYTF.

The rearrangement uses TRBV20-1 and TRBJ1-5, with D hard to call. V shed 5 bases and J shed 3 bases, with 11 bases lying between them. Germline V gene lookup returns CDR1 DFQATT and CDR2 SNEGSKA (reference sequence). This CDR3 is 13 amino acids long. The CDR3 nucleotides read TGCAGTGCTGGAGGACGGTTCAATCAGCCCCAGCATTTT. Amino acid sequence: CSAGGRFNQPQHF.

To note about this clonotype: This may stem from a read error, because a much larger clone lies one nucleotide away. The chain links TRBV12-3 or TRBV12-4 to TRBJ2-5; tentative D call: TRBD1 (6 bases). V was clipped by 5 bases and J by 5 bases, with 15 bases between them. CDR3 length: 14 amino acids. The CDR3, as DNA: TGTGCCAGCAGTCTAAACATCAGGGGTGAGACCCAGTACTTC. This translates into CASSLNIRGETQYF.